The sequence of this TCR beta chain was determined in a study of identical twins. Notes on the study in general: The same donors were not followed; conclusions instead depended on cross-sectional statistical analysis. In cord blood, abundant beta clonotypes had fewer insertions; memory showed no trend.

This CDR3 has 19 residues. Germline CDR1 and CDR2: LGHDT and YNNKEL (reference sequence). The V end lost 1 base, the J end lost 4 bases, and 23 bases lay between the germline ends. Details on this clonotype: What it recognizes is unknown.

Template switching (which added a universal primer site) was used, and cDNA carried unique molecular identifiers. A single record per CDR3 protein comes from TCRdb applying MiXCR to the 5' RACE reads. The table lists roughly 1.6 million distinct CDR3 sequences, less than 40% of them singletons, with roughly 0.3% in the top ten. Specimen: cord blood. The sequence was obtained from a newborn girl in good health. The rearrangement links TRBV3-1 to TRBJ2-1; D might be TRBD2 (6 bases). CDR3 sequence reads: CASSQVPGGKGTIYNEQFF. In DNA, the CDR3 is TGTGCCAGCAGCCAAGTACCTGGCGGGAAAGGAACCATATACAATGAGCAGTTCTTC.